One sample yielded the 19 T cell receptor beta chains listed below, sequenced in a study of cytotoxic CD8 clonotypes in ibrutinib-treated CLL. The assay was immunoSEQ multiplex PCR, and TCRdb's table has in-frame clones only and misses some. The repertoire consists of around 250,000 clones, with 70% occurring once and the leading ten covering over 15%. The source material was PBMCs, sampled after 24 months of ibrutinib treatment. Receptor source: a human donor with chronic lymphocytic leukemia.

The rearrangement uses TRBV6-5 and TRBJ1-1, with D tentatively TRBD1 (6 bases). V was cut by 4 bases and J by 2 bases, with 17 bases left in between. CDR3 length equals 16 residues. Germline CDR1 and CDR2: MNHEY and SVGAGI. CDR3 DNA sequence: TGTGCCAGCAGTTCATCCGGCCGGGACATTAACACTGAAGCTTTCTTT. Protein: CASSSSGRDINTEAFF.

The rearrangement uses TRBV18 and TRBJ2-2, with 7 bases lining up with TRBD2. The CDR3 extends over 16 amino acids. V was pared by 2 bases and J by 2 bases, with 5 bases of the junction left unmatched. The germline CDR1 and CDR2 sequences are KGHSH and LQKENI. Written as DNA, the CDR3 is TGTGCCAGCTCACCAAATCTAGCGGAAAACACCGGGGAGCTGTTTTTT. It encodes CASSPNLAENTGELFF.

The chain carries TRBV27 and TRBJ2-1; TRBD2 matches at 8 bases. The CDR3 runs 15 residues. The germline CDR1 and CDR2 sequences are MNHEY and SMNVEV (reference sequence). Trimming cost V 7 bases and J 6 bases; bases outside gene matches: 11. The CDR3 region has the DNA TGTGCCAGCACCTCAACGGGAGGGCCGGGCAATGAGCAGTTCTTC. Translated: CASTSTGGPGNEQFF.

The gene calls are TRBV29-1 and TRBJ2-2; D gene uncertain. The CDR3 consists of 13 residues. Trimming pared 2 bases from V and 4 bases from J, leaving 8 bases between. CDR1 SQVTM and CDR2 ANQGSEA come from the germline V gene. The CDR3 spells CSVESLSTGELFF. The CDR3 bases are TGCAGCGTTGAATCCCTTTCCACCGGGGAGCTGTTTTTT.

This chain uses TRBV30 with TRBJ1-2; D remains unclear. The CDR3 is 13 amino acids. Germline V gives CDR1 GTSNPN, CDR2 SVGIG (reference sequence). CDR3: CARTQTTNYGYTF. In nucleotides, the CDR3 is TGTGCTAGGACCCAGACAACGAACTATGGCTACACCTTC.

The genes are TRBV7-3 and TRBJ2-5; maybe TRBD1 (6 bases). Germline V gene lookup returns CDR1 SGHTA and CDR2 FQGTGA. The V end was cut by 5 bases, the J end by 5 bases, with 15 bases between. The CDR3 sequence is 14 residues long. The CDR3 nucleotides are TGTGCCAGCAGCCACAGGGAAGGAGAGGAGACCCAGTACTTC. It specifies CASSHREGEETQYF. The entire variable domain, with the rest obtained from reference TRBV7-3 and TRBJ2-5, is as follows: GAGVSQTPSNKVTEKGKYVELRCDPISGHTALYWYRQSLGQGPEFLIYFQGTGAADDSGLPNDRFFAVRPEGSVSTLKIQRTERGDSAVYLCASSHREGEETQYFGPGTRLLVL.

This sequence joins TRBV6-1 and TRBJ2-1; TRBD2 agrees at 8 bases. V lost 1 base and J lost 2; bases outside the gene matches: 4. CDR3 length equals 16 residues. Germline V gene sequence: CDR1 MNHNS, CDR2 SASEGT. The CDR3 loop reads CASSEGRGGPYNEQFF. The DNA of the CDR3 is TGTGCCAGCAGTGAAGGTCGGGGGGGTCCCTACAATGAGCAGTTCTTC.

V and J are TRBV28 and TRBJ1-3; D is perhaps TRBD1 (6 bases). The germline gives CDR1 MDHEN, CDR2 SYDVKM. Trimming took off 2 bases at V and 3 bases at J, with 14 bases between the two ends. The length of the CDR3 is 16 residues. The CDR3 DNA sequence: TGTGCCAGCAGTTTACTACAGGGAAAAGTTGGAAACACCATATATTTT. It translates to CASSLLQGKVGNTIYF.

The sample holds a few counts of this clone. Other DNA sequences in the same sample also yield this CDR3. The chain carries TRBV28 and TRBJ1-5; D is uncertain. This CDR3 has 13 amino acids. Germline V lookup: CDR1 MDHEN, CDR2 SYDVKM. The V and J ends lost 6 bases and 1 base respectively, with 7 bases between them. The CDR3 DNA reads as TGTGCCAGCAGGGGTGGGAGCAATCAGCCCCAGCATTTT. Amino acids: CASRGGSNQPQHF.

This rearrangement joins TRBV15 to TRBJ2-3; D call uncertain. There are 16 residues in the CDR3. The V end was cut by 0 bases, the J end by 2 bases, with 12 bases between. CDR1 LNHNV and CDR2 YYDKDF come from the germline V gene (reference sequence). CDR3 in DNA: TGTGCCACCAGCAGAGAGCTCGACACCGACACAGATACGCAGTATTTT. The encoded protein is CATSRELDTDTDTQYF. The variable domain in full, completed from reference TRBV15 and TRBJ2-3, reads DAMVIQNPRYQVTQFGKPVTLSCSQTLNHNVMYWYQQKSSQAPKLLFHYYDKDFNNEADTPDNFQSRRPNTSFCFLDIRSPGLGDTAMYLCATSRELDTDTDTQYFGPGTRLTVL.

The chain employs TRBV29-1 and TRBJ2-3; D is ambiguous. This CDR3 has 12 residues. Between the trimmed V and J ends, which lost 4 bases and 2 bases, there was a span of 7 bases. CDR1 SQVTM and CDR2 ANQGSEA come from the germline V gene. The CDR3 DNA reads as TGCAGCGTTGCCAGGTCCACAGATACGCAGTATTTT. As protein: CSVARSTDTQYF.

The V call is TRBV29-1, the J call TRBJ2-7; TRBD1 is a possible D gene (6 bases). V was pared by 4 bases and J by 3 bases, with 16 bases between. Germline assignment: CDR1 SQVTM and CDR2 ANQGSEA. The CDR3 runs 14 residues. CDR3 in DNA: TGCAGCGTTGCGAGGGCAGGGGTGGTCTACGAGCAGTACTTC. It encodes CSVARAGVVYEQYF.

This sequence joins TRBV9 and TRBJ2-2; TRBD2 aligns across 9 bases. The germline V gene has CDR1 SGDLS and CDR2 YYNGEE. The CDR3 extends over 16 amino acids. Unmatched junction bases numbered 6, after V lost 0 bases and J lost 6 bases. In nucleotides, the CDR3 is TGTGCCAGCAGCGTAGGGTCGGGACTAGCCCCCGGGGAGCTGTTTTTT. Translated, it gives CASSVGSGLAPGELFF.

V and J are TRBV1 and TRBJ2-5; the D call of TRBD2 is as the table states it, not checked on the DNA. TRBV1 is marked as a pseudogene. The CDR3 runs to 17 residues. The CDR3 loop reads CTSSLGGTSGREGTQYF. The CDR3, as DNA: TGCACCAGCAGCCTAGGGGGGACTAGCGGGAGGGAGGGGACCCAGTACTTC.

The CDR3 protein is CASSDGTGGPGELFF. The CDR3 DNA reads TGTGCCAGCAGCGACGGGACAGGGGGCCCCGGGGAGCTGTTTTTT. The V call is TRBV2, the J call TRBJ2-2; 12 bases map to TRBD1. The CDR3 spans 15 residues. Trimming at V came to 6 bases and at J to 6 bases, leaving 5 bases not matched to a gene. Germline CDR1 and CDR2: SNHLY and FYNNEI. Together with reference TRBV2 and TRBJ2-2, the CDR3 gives the full variable domain: EPEVTQTPSHQVTQMGQEVILRCVPISNHLYFYWYRQILGQKVEFLVSFYNNEISEKSEIFDDQFSVERPDGSNFTLKIRSTKLEDSAMYFCASSDGTGGPGELFFGEGSRLTVL.

The V call is TRBV28, the J call TRBJ2-5; D is unresolved. V dropped 1 base and J dropped 5 bases, with 5 bases sitting between them. The CDR3 spans 12 residues. Germline assignment: CDR1 MDHEN and CDR2 SYDVKM. The CDR3 nucleotides read TGTGCCAGCAGTTTATTGTTGGAGACCCAGTACTTC. The encoded protein is CASSLLLETQYF.

The genes are TRBV29-1 and TRBJ1-1, with D unclear. There are 9 residues in the CDR3. CDR1 is SQVTM, CDR2 ANQGSEA, per germline. Between the trimmed V and J ends, which lost 2 bases and 7 bases, there was a span of 2 bases. CDR3 protein: CSVELEAFF. DNA of the CDR3: TGCAGCGTTGAACTTGAAGCTTTCTTT.

The rearrangement links TRBV19 to TRBJ2-5; the D gene is possibly TRBD2 (6 bases). The germline CDR1 and CDR2 sequences are LNHDA and SQIVND (reference sequence). The CDR3 is 16 residues long. V was trimmed by 4 bases and J by 0 bases, leaving 15 bases between them. CDR3 bases: TGTGCCAGTAGTAAGGTCCCTAGCGCATACCAAGAGACCCAGTACTTC. It codes for CASSKVPSAYQETQYF.

The rearrangement links TRBV6-6 to TRBJ1-5, with D unclear. The germline V gene encodes CDR1 MNHNY and CDR2 SVGAGI (reference sequence). CDR3 length: 13 amino acids. The germline V and J ends were trimmed by 7 bases and 2 bases, with 9 bases remaining between them. The CDR3 nucleotides are TGTGCCAGCACCAACCGGGGCAATCAGCCCCAGCATTTT. This encodes CASTNRGNQPQHF.